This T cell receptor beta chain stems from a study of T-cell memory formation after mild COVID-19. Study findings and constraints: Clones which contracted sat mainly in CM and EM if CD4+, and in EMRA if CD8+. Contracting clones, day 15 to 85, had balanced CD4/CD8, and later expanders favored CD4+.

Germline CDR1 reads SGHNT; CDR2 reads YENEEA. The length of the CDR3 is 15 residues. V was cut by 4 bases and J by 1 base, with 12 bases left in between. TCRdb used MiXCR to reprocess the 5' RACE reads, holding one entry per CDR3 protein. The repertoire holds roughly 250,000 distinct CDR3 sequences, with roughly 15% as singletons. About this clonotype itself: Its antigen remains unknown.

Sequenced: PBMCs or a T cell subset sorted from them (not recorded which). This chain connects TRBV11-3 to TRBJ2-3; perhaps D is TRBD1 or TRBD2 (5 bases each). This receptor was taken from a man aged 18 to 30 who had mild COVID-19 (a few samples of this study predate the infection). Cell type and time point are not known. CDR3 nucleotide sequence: TGTGCCAGCAGCTCACCCGGGACCCGCACAGATACGCAGTATTTT. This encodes CASSSPGTRTDTQYF.